The TCR beta chain described here comes from a study of tumor and adjacent non-tumor tissue in lung cancer. Looking at the study overall: Each sample yielded a few million productive TCRbeta reads on average.

The template was RNA from unsorted bulk tissue. The normal lung tissue was taken more than 3 cm from the tumor edge. Study-wide findings and caveats: TCR diversity was significantly greater in tumor than normal lung tissue.

The library came from three nested PCR rounds adapted from ARM-PCR protocols. TCRdb independently ran MiXCR on the multiplex PCR reads; one entry per CDR3 protein. Among under 85,000 distinct CDR3 sequences, around 76% were seen once, and the ten largest hold approximately 40%. Germline V gene lookup returns CDR1 MDHEN and CDR2 SYDVKM. CDR3 length equals 14 residues. A note on this clonotype: The antigen is undetermined. At one end, the junction sequence differs from germline, possibly due to a read error.

This TCR came from a man between 70 and 80 years old with non-small cell lung cancer. The chain is built from TRBV28 and TRBJ2-7; possibly TRBD1 for D (6 bases). What was sequenced was distant non-tumor lung tissue. The CDR3 protein is CVSRGKRRGYEQYF. DNA for the CDR3: TGTGTCAGCAGGGGAAAGCGCAGGGGCTACGAGCAGTACTTC.